The text below deals with one T cell receptor beta chain. Its target is not known. CDR1 SGHVS and CDR2 FQNEAQ come from the germline V gene. This CDR3 has 16 amino acids. Deletions cut 1 base from V and 2 bases from J, with 12 bases between. This specimen comes from a study of T cell responses to AZD1222 COVID-19 vaccine. Study context: The study pooled second doses at about 4 or about 12 weeks.

Whole-study findings and limits: Donor demographics were predominantly white British with a female majority; clonal diversity may be underestimated. Dominant CD4 TCR responses targeted spike regions 160-218 and 743-854. Spike-specific TCR breadth and depth were elevated following two AZD1222 doses.

Profiling relied on immunoSEQ multiplex PCR, and the TCRdb table lists in-frame clones only, not all of them. Of about 100,000 clones detected, around nine tenths appear once; the ten largest clones hold 15% to 20%. This material consisted of peripheral blood, taken on day 0 of AZD1222 vaccination. This clonotype was sampled from an adult in good health. This rearrangement joins TRBV7-8 to TRBJ1-5; possibly TRBD1 for D (6 bases). CDR3 sequence (DNA): TGTGCCAGCAGCTTAGAGGGCAGGGGTGGCAATCAGCCCCAGCATTTT. Its protein product is CASSLEGRGGNQPQHF.